This T cell receptor beta chain was profiled in a study of T-cell memory formation after mild COVID-19. This clonotype was found a few times. The antigen is not known. Whole-study results and caveats: Prior to infection, memory already included some responding clones, suggesting cross-reactive memory joined.

One entry per CDR3 protein, called by TCRdb with MiXCR from the 5' RACE reads. This sample has around 250,000 distinct CDR3 sequences, with 16% found just once. This TCR came from a young man who had mild COVID-19 (a few samples of this study predate the infection). Cell type and time point are not known. The sample comprised PBMCs or a T cell subset sorted from them (not recorded which).

The CDR3 nucleotides are TGTGCCAGCAGCCTACAGGGAGAAGCTTTCTTT. Amino acids: CASSLQGEAFF. The rearrangement links TRBV12-3 or TRBV12-4 to TRBJ1-1; the D gene is possibly TRBD1 (6 bases). Trimming cost V 6 bases and J 8 bases, with 10 bases left between them. This CDR3 spans 11 amino acids.